This T cell receptor (beta chain) stems from a study of spatial heterogeneity in lung cancer. Overall study context: 55 to 80 TRACERx patients with early, untreated non-small cell lung cancer donated samples. The authors sequenced available follow-up PBMC samples, taken a median of roughly 26 months after resection. Averaged across combinations, each unique TCR and UMI pairing appeared more than ten times in raw reads, which were uncorrected.

Individually, TCR cDNA molecules were each labelled with a unique molecular identifier. TCRdb itself ran the 5' RACE reads through MiXCR, one entry per CDR3 protein. The sample includes roughly 120,000 distinct CDR3 sequences, 10% to 15% of them seen just once. Stated time point: blood at routine non-recurrence follow-up after resection. Unsorted whole RNA samples from tumor, nontumor lung or frozen PBMC were sequenced. The receptor was derived from a male donor with early-stage non-small cell lung cancer. Sequencing was performed on PBMCs, taken at follow-up.

CDR3 sequence reads: CATGQGIGYTF. In nucleotides, the CDR3 is TGTGCCACCGGACAAGGCATCGGCTACACCTTC. This chain connects TRBV12-3 or TRBV12-4 to TRBJ1-2; the D gene is possibly TRBD1 (5 bases). V shed 10 bases and J shed 8 bases, with 14 bases lying between them. This CDR3 spans 11 amino acids.